These 29 T cell receptor beta chains originate from one sample sequenced in a study of cytomegalovirus exposure and HLA in healthy donors. Primers included in the PCR were 60 Vbeta and 13 Jbeta primers. The method was immunoSEQ multiplex PCR; TCRdb's version includes in-frame clones alone and lacks a portion of them. The data hold some 120,000 clones, with around 81% observed a single time. The sample taken for sequencing was PBMCs. Every receptor here comes from a female donor in good health and CMV-seronegative.

This chain links TRBV9 with TRBJ2-1; no definite D call. This CDR3 contains 14 residues. Germline V gene sequence: CDR1 SGDLS, CDR2 YYNGEE. Trimming left V 0 bases short and J 1 base short, with 5 bases between. This chain's CDR3 is CASSVDGSYNEQFF. For the CDR3, the DNA is TGTGCCAGCAGCGTAGACGGGTCCTACAATGAGCAGTTCTTC.

The V gene is TRBV7-2, the J gene TRBJ1-5, with D perhaps matching TRBD1 (5 bases). This CDR3 contains 15 residues. V was trimmed by 3 bases and J by 4 bases, leaving 13 bases between them. Per germline, CDR1 SGHTA and CDR2 FQGNSA. CDR3 sequence reads: CASSFFQDINQPQHF. The CDR3 region has the DNA TGTGCCAGCAGCTTTTTCCAGGACATTAATCAGCCCCAGCATTTT.

This chain joins TRBV29-1 and TRBJ2-3; tentatively, D is TRBD2 (5 bases). The germline gives CDR1 SQVTM, CDR2 ANQGSEA. The CDR3 spans 15 residues. V was clipped by 2 bases and J by 2 bases, with 14 bases between them. CDR3 sequence reads: CSVESEDPFTDTQYF. As DNA, the CDR3 is TGCAGCGTTGAATCGGAGGACCCTTTCACAGATACGCAGTATTTT.

The rearrangement uses TRBV30 and TRBJ1-1; no firm D call. CDR1 is GTSNPN and CDR2 is SVGIG in the germline V gene (reference sequence). Trimming cost V 0 bases and J 0 bases, with 5 bases left between them. The CDR3 covers 13 residues. The CDR3 here is CAWSVIMNTEAFF. CDR3 sequence (DNA): TGTGCCTGGAGTGTAATCATGAACACTGAAGCTTTCTTT.

This clone was seen a handful of times. The chain joins TRBV7-6 to TRBJ1-4; D remains ambiguous. This CDR3 has 18 amino acids. V shed 1 base and J shed 0 bases, with 15 bases lying between them. From germline, CDR1 is SGHVS and CDR2 FNYEAQ. CDR3: CASSLGVSARATNEKLFF. CDR3 coding DNA: TGTGCCAGCAGCTTAGGGGTCAGCGCCCGAGCAACTAATGAAAAACTGTTTTTT.

This chain joins TRBV18 and TRBJ2-1; a possible D gene is TRBD1 (6 bases). Germline loops: CDR1 KGHSH, CDR2 LQKENI. The CDR3 length is 16 residues. The germline V and J ends were trimmed by 3 bases and 6 bases, with 18 bases remaining between them. CDR3 loop: CASSPESGASSNEQFF. The CDR3 DNA sequence: TGTGCCAGCTCACCCGAGTCAGGGGCGTCGAGCAATGAGCAGTTCTTC.

The rearrangement joins TRBV4-2 to TRBJ2-1; 9 nucleotides agree with TRBD1. The CDR3 is made up of 17 amino acids. V lost 4 bases to trimming and J lost 4 bases; unmatched junction nucleotides: 11. Germline V lookup: CDR1 LGHNA, CDR2 YNFKEQ. Written as DNA, the CDR3 is TGTGCCAGCAGCCCACAAGTGGACAGGGGAGGATACAATGAGCAGTTCTTC. This sequence encodes CASSPQVDRGGYNEQFF.

This clone was seen once. The genes are TRBV10-3 and TRBJ1-5, with D uncertain. Germline assignment: CDR1 ENHRY and CDR2 SYGVKD. CDR3 length: 13 residues. Trimming stripped 8 bases from V and 4 bases from J, with 12 bases between. The CDR3 DNA reads TGTGCCATCTCCCCGACTCAGAATCAGCCCCAGCATTTT. Residues: CAISPTQNQPQHF.

The chain carries TRBV28 and TRBJ2-6; D perhaps matches TRBD2 (7 bases). The CDR3 length is 18 residues. V lost 7 bases and J lost 2, with 21 bases in between. Germline V gives CDR1 MDHEN, CDR2 SYDVKM. The DNA of the CDR3 is TGTGCCAGCAAAGGGGGGGGTAGTAGGAGGGCTGGGGCCAACGTCCTGACTTTC. The encoded protein is CASKGGGSRRAGANVLTF.

V gene TRBV14 combines with J gene TRBJ2-6; D is possibly TRBD2 (6 bases). The CDR3 consists of 15 residues. V was shortened by 4 bases and J by 0 bases, with 7 bases between the two germline ends. Per the germline V gene, CDR1 is SGHDN and CDR2 is FVKESK. The CDR3 loop reads CASSPGLSGANVLTF. CDR3 nucleotide sequence: TGTGCCAGCAGCCCGGGACTCTCTGGGGCCAACGTCCTGACTTTC. The variable domain in full, completed from reference TRBV14 and TRBJ2-6, reads EAGVTQFPSHSVIEKGQTVTLRCDPISGHDNLYWYRRVMGKEIKFLLHFVKESKQDESGMPNNRFLAERTGGTYSTLKVQPAELEDSGVYFCASSPGLSGANVLTFGAGSRLTVL.

The chain has TRBV5-6 and TRBJ2-6, with TRBD2 matching 10 bases. Germline CDR1 reads SGHDT; CDR2 reads YYEEEE. This CDR3 comprises 19 residues. V was clipped by 4 bases and J by 2 bases; unmatched bases: 12. The DNA for the CDR3 is TGTGCCAGCAGCCGGAGGACTAGCGGTATCAGGGCTGGGGCCAACGTCCTGACTTTC. Its translation is CASSRRTSGIRAGANVLTF.

Remarks on this clone: At one boundary the junction diverges from the germline segment, which might be a read error. This chain connects TRBV7-9 to TRBJ2-5; D may be TRBD2 (7 bases). The CDR3 spans 17 residues. Germline V gene lookup returns CDR1 SEHNR and CDR2 FQNEAQ (reference sequence). The CDR3 coding sequence is TGTTCCAGCAGCTTAAGGGGGAGGGCGGGAATATCGGAGACCCAGTACTTC. Amino acid sequence: CSSSLRGRAGISETQYF.

The CDR3 region is CASSLGDRSYEQYF. CDR3 nucleotides: TGTGCCAGCAGCTTAGGAGACAGATCCTACGAGCAGTACTTC. The chain couples TRBV13 to TRBJ2-7; a possible D gene is TRBD1 (5 bases). Germline-derived CDR1 and CDR2 are PRHDT and FYEKMQ (reference sequence). The CDR3 covers 14 residues. V dropped 0 bases and J dropped 1 base, with 7 bases sitting between them. Supplemented by reference TRBV13 and TRBJ2-7, the full variable domain reads AAGVIQSPRHLIKEKRETATLKCYPIPRHDTVYWYQQGPGQDPQFLISFYEKMQSDKGSIPDRFSAQQFSDYHSELNMSSLELGDSALYFCASSLGDRSYEQYFGPGTRLTVT.

The chain carries TRBV5-4 and TRBJ2-7, with TRBD2 as a possible D gene (6 bases). The germline gives CDR1 SGHNT, CDR2 YYREEE (reference sequence). The CDR3 is 15 amino acids. V was cut by 4 bases and J by 4 bases, with 18 bases left in between. The CDR3 nucleotides read TGTGCCAGCAGCCCCGGGGTAGCGGTCGGGTACGAGCAGTACTTC. It is translated as CASSPGVAVGYEQYF.

The chain is built from TRBV4-1 and TRBJ1-5; D gene uncertain. Trimming shortened V by 0 bases and J by 7 bases, and 16 bases separated the two germline ends. The CDR3 runs to 16 residues. The germline gives CDR1 MGHRA, CDR2 YSYEKL. The CDR3 is CASSQEGTPRGQPQHF. In nucleotides, the CDR3 is TGCGCCAGCAGCCAAGAAGGCACGCCGCGAGGACAGCCCCAGCATTTT.

V is TRBV11-1 and J is TRBJ2-5, with D perhaps matching TRBD2 (5 bases). The CDR3 is made up of 14 amino acids. Trimming took off 1 base at V and 3 bases at J, with 9 bases between the two ends. From germline, CDR1 is SGHAT and CDR2 FQDESV (reference sequence). CDR3 loop: CASSLGGQEETQYF. CDR3 nucleotides: TGTGCCAGCAGCTTAGGAGGGCAGGAAGAGACCCAGTACTTC.

V gene TRBV7-9 combines with J gene TRBJ2-2; 8 nucleotides line up with TRBD1. Germline assignment: CDR1 SEHNR and CDR2 FQNEAQ (reference sequence). Unmatched junction bases numbered 4, after V lost 5 bases and J lost 2 bases. The CDR3 totals 15 residues. The CDR3, as DNA: TGTGCCAGCAGCAGGGGACAGGTCAACACCGGGGAGCTGTTTTTT. Protein product: CASSRGQVNTGELFF.

Comments on this clone: This sample includes further DNA sequences coding for the same CDR3. The chain carries TRBV6-5 and TRBJ1-2, with TRBD1 identical over 9 bases. CDR1 and CDR2 from the germline V gene are MNHEY and SVGAGI. The CDR3 covers 13 residues. V was pared by 5 bases and J by 4 bases, with 2 bases of the junction left unmatched. CDR3 region: CASSKDRGYGYTF. The CDR3 DNA reads TGTGCCAGCAGTAAGGACAGGGGCTATGGCTACACCTTC.

The chain employs TRBV5-8 and TRBJ1-3; tentative D call: TRBD1 (5 bases). Germline loops: CDR1 SGHTS, CDR2 YDEGEE. With 3 bases removed from V and 3 bases from J, the gap between germline ends came to 16 bases. This CDR3 spans 16 amino acids. DNA of the CDR3: TGTGCCAGCAGCTCCGGCGCGGGGGTACTTGGAAACACCATATATTTT. Translation gives CASSSGAGVLGNTIYF.

This chain uses TRBV6-5 with TRBJ2-7; TRBD1 agrees at 8 bases. Germline-derived CDR1 and CDR2 are MNHEY and SVGAGI. Trimming removed 5 bases from V and 4 bases from J; junction bases left unmatched: 7. This CDR3 has 14 residues. In DNA form, the CDR3 reads TGTGCCAGCAGTGCTCCAGGGGGCCCTTACGAGCAGTACTTC. It encodes CASSAPGGPYEQYF.

The V and J genes are TRBV9 and TRBJ2-5; no definite D call. The better agreement between TRBJ2-7 and the DNA end casts doubt on the J call. The germline V gene encodes CDR1 SGDLS and CDR2 YYNGEE. CDR3 length equals 14 residues. This CDR3 is CASSPSAFASEQYF. The CDR3 coding sequence is TGTGCCAGCAGCCCCTCCGCGTTTGCCTCCGAGCAGTACTTC.

The chain employs TRBV19 and TRBJ1-6; D is undetermined. Trimming left V 1 base short and J 0 bases short, with 10 bases between. The CDR3 has 17 residues. Germline V CDR1 and CDR2: LNHDA, SQIVND (reference sequence). The CDR3 DNA reads TGTGCCAGTAGTATAGCCGCATTCAGCTCCTATAATTCACCCCTCCACTTT. This sequence encodes CASSIAAFSSYNSPLHF. Full variable domain (remainder filled in from reference TRBV19 and TRBJ1-6): DGGITQSPKYLFRKEGQNVTLSCEQNLNHDAMYWYRQDPGQGLRLIYYSQIVNDFQKGDIAEGYSVSREKKESFPLTVTSAQKNPTAFYLCASSIAAFSSYNSPLHFGNGTRLTVT.

The CDR3 DNA sequence: TGTGCCAGCACCTTACAGGGAGAAGGTCAGCCCCAGCATTTT. As protein: CASTLQGEGQPQHF. The gene calls are TRBV6-6 and TRBJ1-5; maybe TRBD1 (6 bases). The CDR3 covers 14 residues. V dropped 7 bases and J dropped 6 bases, with 16 bases sitting between them. Germline V gene sequence: CDR1 MNHNY, CDR2 SVGAGI (reference sequence).

This chain connects TRBV10-1 to TRBJ2-7; 7 nucleotides agree with TRBD2. The CDR3 spans 13 residues. Germline V gene sequence: CDR1 WNHNN, CDR2 SYGVQD (reference sequence). V lost 5 bases to trimming and J lost 3 bases; unmatched junction nucleotides: 4. The CDR3 loop is CASSPGLNYEQYF. In DNA form, the CDR3 reads TGCGCCAGCAGTCCGGGACTAAACTACGAGCAGTACTTC.

This clone has more than one count but fewer than ten. The gene calls are TRBV6-1 and TRBJ2-5, with D perhaps matching TRBD1 (6 bases). This CDR3 spans 14 amino acids. V was shortened by 6 bases and J by 0 bases, with 11 bases between the two germline ends. Looked up from germline, CDR1 is MNHNS and CDR2 is SASEGT. CDR3 in DNA: TGTGCCAGCAGCCCAGGGGCACACCAAGAGACCCAGTACTTC. Translating gives CASSPGAHQETQYF.

The chain uses TRBV7-7 and TRBJ2-7; D is unresolved. Germline CDR1 is SSHAT and CDR2 is FNYEAQ (reference sequence). CDR3 length: 11 residues. V was shortened by 6 bases and J by 6 bases, with 9 bases between the two germline ends. The CDR3 bases are TGTGCCAGCAGGGTCGGTCTCGAGCAGTACTTC. Protein sequence: CASRVGLEQYF.

The chain has TRBV9 and TRBJ2-3; D ambiguous. This CDR3 has 14 amino acids. The germline V gene encodes CDR1 SGDLS and CDR2 YYNGEE. Trimming pared 0 bases from V and 4 bases from J, leaving 9 bases between. The CDR3 DNA sequence: TGTGCCAGCAGCGTAGTCTCTGCAGCAGATACGCAGTATTTT. Protein product: CASSVVSAADTQYF.

As DNA, the CDR3 is TGTGCCAGCAAGGACAGGGTGGTCGAAAAACTGTTTTTT. Its protein is CASKDRVVEKLFF. The V and J genes are TRBV25-1 and TRBJ1-4, with 8 bases matching TRBD1. V lost 7 bases, J lost 8 bases, and 6 bases stayed unmatched. The CDR3 contains 13 residues. Germline values: CDR1 MGHDK, CDR2 SYGVNS.

The CDR3: CASSAQGGNTIYF. The DNA for the CDR3 is TGTGCCAGCAGCGCCCAGGGGGGAAACACCATATATTTT. This rearrangement joins TRBV9 to TRBJ1-3; a weak D match, TRBD1 (6 bases). The CDR3 extends over 13 amino acids. The V and J ends lost 3 bases and 4 bases respectively, with 8 bases between them. In germline, CDR1 is SGDLS, CDR2 YYNGEE.